The 25 T cell receptor beta chains given below trace back to one sample, sequenced in a study of spatial heterogeneity in lung cancer. The time point here: blood at routine non-recurrence follow-up after resection. TCRdb re-analysed the 5' RACE reads in MiXCR, keeping a single row per CDR3 protein. The sample contains about 110,000 distinct CDR3 sequences, approximately 10% of which appear only once. The sequenced sample was PBMCs, obtained at follow-up. These receptors came from a female donor with early-stage non-small cell lung cancer.

The chain recombines TRBV7-3 with TRBJ2-1; D uncertain. The germline V gene encodes CDR1 SGHTA and CDR2 FQGTGA. Trimming pared 1 base from V and 9 bases from J, leaving 10 bases between. This CDR3 region has 13 residues. This CDR3 is CASSLMGNVEQFF. CDR3 in DNA: TGTGCCAGCAGCTTAATGGGCAACGTTGAGCAGTTCTTC.

This clonotype was seen only a few times. This chain uses TRBV7-8 with TRBJ2-1; 12 bases are shared with TRBD2. The CDR3 covers 15 residues. CDR1 and CDR2 from the germline V gene are SGHVS and FQNEAQ. The J segment lost 7 bases and the V segment lost 2 bases, leaving 3 bases of the junction unmatched. This CDR3 is CASSLRTSGKNEQFF. The CDR3 nucleotides are TGTGCCAGCAGCTTACGGACTAGCGGGAAGAATGAGCAGTTCTTC.

The chain combines TRBV20-1 with TRBJ2-7; possibly TRBD2 for D (5 bases). Germline CDR1 DFQATT, CDR2 SNEGSKA (reference sequence). Between the trimmed V and J ends, which lost 5 bases and 0 bases, there was a span of 14 bases. The CDR3 consists of 14 residues. CDR3 loop: CSAPPLGSSYEQYF. In nucleotides, the CDR3 is TGCAGTGCTCCCCCTTTAGGGAGCTCCTACGAGCAGTACTTC.

This clonotype showed up many times. This chain joins TRBV5-1 and TRBJ2-1; 10 bases agree with TRBD2. The V gene end was trimmed by 0 bases and the J gene end by 5 bases; junction bases not matched to a gene: 5. CDR1 is SGHRS and CDR2 is YFSETQ in the germline V gene. There are 16 residues in the CDR3. Here the CDR3 DNA reads TGCGCCAGCAGCTTGGCCGCTAGCGGGGGAAACAATGAGCAGTTCTTC. This gives the protein CASSLAASGGNNEQFF. Variable domain in full (rest from reference TRBV5-1 and TRBJ2-1): KAGVTQTPRYLIKTRGQQVTLSCSPISGHRSVSWYQQTPGQGLQFLFEYFSETQRNKGNFPGRFSGRQFSNSRSEMNVSTLELGDSALYLCASSLAASGGNNEQFFGPGTRLTVL.

At least ten counts were recorded for this clonotype. V and J are TRBV28 and TRBJ1-5; D unclear. The germline V gene encodes CDR1 MDHEN and CDR2 SYDVKM. The CDR3 sequence is 13 residues long. Trimming stripped 6 bases from V and 7 bases from J, with 13 bases between. CDR3 bases: TGTGCCAGCAGACCGGGTACGTGGCAGCCCCAGCATTTT. Its protein product is CASRPGTWQPQHF.

There are many counts of this clonotype. The CDR3 bases are TGTGCCACCAGTGATTTCCTGGCAGATACGCAGTATTTT. Protein sequence: CATSDFLADTQYF. The chain links TRBV24-1 to TRBJ2-3; D gene ambiguous. Trimming left V 1 base short and J 4 bases short, with 5 bases between. This CDR3 is built from 13 residues. Looked up from germline, CDR1 is KGHDR and CDR2 is SFDVKD.

The genes are TRBV6-5 and TRBJ1-6, with 8 bases fitting TRBD1. This CDR3 comprises 14 residues. Trimming took 6 bases from V and 9 from J; bases not matched to a gene: 7. The germline V gene has CDR1 MNHEY and CDR2 SVGAGI. The CDR3 loop reads CASRGTGGFSPLHF. CDR3 nucleotide sequence: TGTGCCAGCAGGGGGACAGGTGGTTTTTCACCCCTCCACTTT.

Ten or more counts support this clonotype. The V and J genes are TRBV27 and TRBJ2-3; D uncertain. Germline values: CDR1 MNHEY, CDR2 SMNVEV (reference sequence). Trimming removed 7 bases from V and 2 bases from J, with 10 bases in between. The CDR3 covers 13 residues. The CDR3 DNA follows: TGTGCCAGCAAAGGAGCCAACACAGATACGCAGTATTTT. Amino acids: CASKGANTDTQYF.

This clonotype was seen only a few times. The chain carries TRBV6-2 or TRBV6-3 and TRBJ2-2, with 7 bases lining up with TRBD1. The germline CDR1 and CDR2 sequences are MNHEY and SVGEGT. The CDR3 is 15 residues long. With 6 bases clipped from V and 2 bases from J, the junction kept 6 bases outside the gene matches. DNA of the CDR3: TGTGCCAGCAGACCGACAGGGAGCAACACCGGGGAGCTGTTTTTT. Protein product: CASRPTGSNTGELFF.

This clonotype was seen at least ten times. The gene calls are TRBV12-3 or TRBV12-4 and TRBJ1-4; D perhaps matches TRBD1 (6 bases). V shed 4 bases and J shed 4 bases, with 25 bases lying between them. The length of the CDR3 is 19 residues. The CDR3 DNA sequence: TGTGCCAGCAGTTGCACTCTACAGGGAAATGACCACTGTAATGAAAAACTGTTTTTT. Its protein product is CASSCTLQGNDHCNEKLFF.

As regards this clonotype: A clone one base away is much larger, so this may be a read error. The chain is built from TRBV2 and TRBJ2-3; D gene unclear. CDR1 SNHLY and CDR2 FYNNEI come from the germline V gene. This CDR3 has 12 amino acids. The V end lost 6 bases, the J end lost 2 bases, and 6 bases lay between the germline ends. Here the CDR3 reads CASSIDTDTQYF. The CDR3 DNA is TGTGCCAGCAGCATCGACACAGATACGCAGTATTTT.

This clonotype was seen only a few times. The chain employs TRBV5-1 and TRBJ2-7; D might be TRBD1 (5 bases). Trimming removed 0 bases at V and 1 base at J, with 11 bases between. Germline CDR1 reads SGHRS; CDR2 reads YFSETQ. This CDR3 has 15 residues. The DNA for the CDR3 is TGCGCCAGCAGCTTGGCACAGGCGCCATCCTACGAGCAGTACTTC. Residues: CASSLAQAPSYEQYF. Full variable domain (missing parts from reference TRBV5-1 and TRBJ2-7): KAGVTQTPRYLIKTRGQQVTLSCSPISGHRSVSWYQQTPGQGLQFLFEYFSETQRNKGNFPGRFSGRQFSNSRSEMNVSTLELGDSALYLCASSLAQAPSYEQYFGPGTRLTVT.

This clonotype was observed at least ten times. This chain connects TRBV2 to TRBJ1-1; TRBD1 agrees at 8 bases. CDR1 and CDR2 (germline): SNHLY, FYNNEI. CDR3 size: 14 residues. V was pared by 7 bases and J by 4 bases, with 8 bases of the junction left unmatched. CDR3 residues: CASTGPGGFTEAFF. The CDR3 region has the DNA TGTGCCAGCACGGGCCCAGGGGGCTTCACTGAAGCTTTCTTT.

Only a few counts were recorded for this clonotype. The chain is built from TRBV29-1 and TRBJ2-7, with 10 bases fitting TRBD2. The ends lost 6 bases at V and 2 bases at J; junction bases unmatched: 10. The CDR3 is made up of 15 amino acids. CDR1 is SQVTM, CDR2 ANQGSEA, per germline. This chain's CDR3 is CSVPIAGGFPYEQYV. The CDR3 coding sequence is TGCAGCGTACCCATAGCGGGAGGTTTCCCCTACGAGCAGTACGTC.

This chain connects TRBV27 to TRBJ2-5; D possibly matches TRBD1 or TRBD2 (5 bases each). Germline CDR1 is MNHEY and CDR2 is SMNVEV (reference sequence). This CDR3 region has 14 residues. V lost 3 bases to trimming and J lost 1 base, with 9 bases between them. The CDR3, as DNA: TGTGCCAGCAGTTTTTCGGGACCCCAAGAGACCCAGTACTTC. The encoded protein is CASSFSGPQETQYF.

This clonotype has a handful of counts. This sequence joins TRBV2 and TRBJ1-1; D is ambiguous. V dropped 2 bases and J dropped 13 bases, with 11 bases sitting between them. The CDR3 has 11 amino acids. CDR1 SNHLY and CDR2 FYNNEI come from the germline V gene. The CDR3 loop reads CASSEQSRGFF. DNA of the CDR3: TGTGCCAGCAGTGAACAAAGCCGGGGTTTCTTT.

J is TRBJ1-5 and V is TRBV27, with 10 bases fitting TRBD1. The CDR3 contains 15 residues. Unmatched junction bases numbered 6, after V lost 6 bases and J lost 4 bases. Germline CDR1 reads MNHEY; CDR2 reads SMNVEV (reference sequence). Here the CDR3 DNA reads TGTGCCAGCAGAACGGGACAGGGGATGAATCAGCCCCAGCATTTT. It codes for CASRTGQGMNQPQHF.

This chain uses TRBV27 with TRBJ2-1; D is possibly TRBD2 (5 bases). Per the germline V gene, CDR1 is MNHEY and CDR2 is SMNVEV (reference sequence). Deletions cut 9 bases from V and 4 bases from J, with 13 bases between. CDR3 size: 13 residues. The CDR3 coding sequence is TGTGCCAGTCGGGGTCACACTTACAATGAGCAGTTCTTC. It codes for CASRGHTYNEQFF.

The J gene is TRBJ2-4, the V gene TRBV9; 7 bases line up with TRBD2. V lost 0 bases to trimming and J lost 9 bases; unmatched junction nucleotides: 9. Germline V gene sequence: CDR1 SGDLS, CDR2 YYNGEE. The CDR3 length is 15 residues. The chain's CDR3 is CASSVGFGGSGIQYF. In DNA, the CDR3 is TGTGCCAGCAGCGTAGGATTTGGCGGGAGCGGCATTCAGTACTTC.

This clonotype was picked up many times. This sequence joins TRBV20-1 and TRBJ2-1, with 11 positions matching TRBD2. The CDR3 length is 14 residues. V dropped 4 bases and J dropped 3; count of bases not matched to a gene: 2. Per the germline V gene, CDR1 is DFQATT and CDR2 is SNEGSKA (reference sequence). CDR3 DNA sequence: TGCAGTGCTACTAGCGGGAGGATCTACAATGAGCAGTTCTTC. Its translation is CSATSGRIYNEQFF.

This clonotype was found a few times. The J gene is TRBJ1-1, the V gene TRBV7-9; 7 bases match TRBD1. This CDR3 has 14 residues. Germline V gives CDR1 SEHNR, CDR2 FQNEAQ (reference sequence). Trimming at V came to 8 bases and at J to 0 bases, leaving 6 bases not matched to a gene. CDR3 loop: CASPPRGLNTEAFF. The CDR3 DNA follows: TGTGCCAGCCCTCCCAGGGGGTTGAACACTGAAGCTTTCTTT. The variable domain in full, completed from reference TRBV7-9 and TRBJ1-1, reads DTGVSQNPRHKITKRGQNVTFRCDPISEHNRLYWYRQTLGQGPEFLTYFQNEAQLEKSRLLSDRFSAERPKGSFSTLEIQRTEQGDSAMYLCASPPRGLNTEAFFGQGTRLTVV.

This clonotype was observed a few times. This chain connects TRBV28 to TRBJ1-2; 9 bases are shared with TRBD1. The CDR3 runs to 14 residues. V was pared by 8 bases and J by 3 bases, with 7 bases of the junction left unmatched. From germline, CDR1 is MDHEN and CDR2 SYDVKM. The CDR3 is CASRRDRVDYGYTF. Here the CDR3 DNA reads TGTGCCAGCCGACGGGACAGGGTGGACTATGGCTACACCTTC.

This clonotype was seen at least ten times. This sequence joins TRBV27 and TRBJ1-6; D gene uncertain. Trimming shortened V by 0 bases and J by 10 bases, and 16 bases separated the two germline ends. Germline assignment: CDR1 MNHEY and CDR2 SMNVEV (reference sequence). The CDR3 runs to 16 residues. The chain's CDR3 is CASSLSGQPRVSPLHF. The CDR3 region has the DNA TGTGCCAGCAGTTTATCGGGCCAGCCAAGAGTCTCACCCCTCCACTTT.

This clonotype was detected a few times. The chain combines TRBV6-2 or TRBV6-3 with TRBJ2-1; 7 nucleotides match TRBD2. Germline CDR1 MNHEY, CDR2 SVGEGT. Trimming removed 5 bases from V and 6 bases from J; junction bases left unmatched: 13. This CDR3 has 16 amino acids. The CDR3 reads CASSTRGSGTFNEQFF. The CDR3 DNA follows: TGTGCCAGCAGTACGCGGGGAAGCGGGACTTTCAATGAGCAGTTCTTC.

The rearrangement joins TRBV19 to TRBJ1-3; TRBD1 matches at 7 bases. Germline values: CDR1 LNHDA, CDR2 SQIVND (reference sequence). With 5 bases clipped from V and 5 bases from J, the junction kept 12 bases outside the gene matches. The CDR3 length is 16 residues. As DNA, the CDR3 is TGTGCCAGTAGTGGGAGACAGGGCCCCCGAAGAAACACCATATATTTT. Amino acid sequence: CASSGRQGPRRNTIYF.